The TCR beta chain described here comes from a study of chemoradiotherapy in HPV16-positive cancers. The junction had 2 bases not matched to a gene; V was cut back by 4 bases and J by 0 bases. Germline CDR1 and CDR2: MDHEN and SYDVKM. The CDR3 is 14 amino acids. TCRdb keeps only in-frame clones here, not all; method: immunoSEQ multiplex PCR. This sample yields 12,000 or so clones, of which approximately 85% are seen a single time; approximately 1% belongs to the top ten. The material was obtained from a patient who underwent chemoradiotherapy. The chain has TRBV28 and TRBJ2-7, with 8 bases fitting TRBD2. The receptor comes from a human donor with HPV-associated anogenital cancer. DNA for the CDR3: TGTGCCAGCAGTTCACTAGCGGACTCCTACGAGCAGTACTTC. Encoded protein: CASSSLADSYEQYF. Supplemented by reference TRBV28 and TRBJ2-7, the full variable domain reads DVKVTQSSRYLVKRTGEKVFLECVQDMDHENMFWYRQDPGLGLRLIYFSYDVKMKEKGDIPEGYSVSREKKERFSLILESASTNQTSMYLCASSSLADSYEQYFGPGTRLTVT.